Below, 7 T cell receptor beta chains from the same sample are listed, as sequenced in a study of follicular helper T cells after annual influenza vaccination. TCRdb's copy holds only in-frame clones and misses some; the assay was immunoSEQ multiplex PCR. Altogether around 25,000 clones are present, roughly 80% being singletons, with the ten largest covering approximately 1.3%. Time point defined: 2014-2015 season, pre-vaccination. The starting material was CXCR5+ CD38- circulating T follicular helper cells from blood, obtained on the day of influenza vaccination. Subset specified: circulating Tfh, non-naive CD4+CXCR5+PD-1+ (ICOS+CD38+ or ICOS-CD38-). The receptors here all came from an adult who received the influenza vaccine.

The V gene is TRBV6-5, the J gene TRBJ1-2, with D possibly being TRBD1 (6 bases). Trimming removed 7 bases at V and 4 bases at J, with 16 bases between. This CDR3 comprises 14 residues. CDR1 and CDR2 (germline): MNHEY, SVGAGI. The CDR3 DNA is TGTGCCAGCAAGGGGTCTGGGGGCCTCTATGGCTACACCTTC. Translating gives CASKGSGGLYGYTF.

This rearrangement joins TRBV11-2 to TRBJ2-7, with TRBD2 matching over 7 bases. CDR1 and CDR2 (germline): SGHAT, FQNNGV. The CDR3 totals 13 residues. V lost 7 bases, J lost 3 bases, and 6 bases stayed unmatched. The CDR3 region is CASTLGLNYEQYF. In nucleotides, the CDR3 is TGTGCCAGCACCCTGGGACTAAACTACGAGCAGTACTTC.

This clone came up once. This chain uses TRBV7-2 with TRBJ1-3, with 9 bases lining up with TRBD1. In germline, CDR1 is SGHTA, CDR2 FQGNSA. The CDR3 sequence is 16 residues long. V trimming: 2 bases; J trimming: 4 bases; junction bases outside the gene matches: 6. The CDR3 DNA sequence: TGTGCCAGCAGCTTAAATCGACAGGGGGAGGGAAACACCATATATTTT. It yields the protein CASSLNRQGEGNTIYF.

The chain links TRBV5-8 to TRBJ1-6; D not resolved. The CDR3 covers 19 residues. The V and J ends lost 3 bases and 8 bases respectively, with 27 bases between them. Germline V CDR1 and CDR2: SGHTS, YDEGEE. The CDR3 nucleotides read TGTGCCAGCAGCTCAGACCCCCCCGGCGGAGCCCAGATACATTCACCCCTCCACTTT. Residues: CASSSDPPGGAQIHSPLHF.

CDR3 in DNA: TGCAGCGGAGGGACAGGCGGCGATGGAAAACTGTTTTTT. Encoded protein: CSGGTGGDGKLFF. This sequence joins TRBV29-1 and TRBJ1-4, with 8 positions matching TRBD1. Germline loops: CDR1 SQVTM, CDR2 ANQGSEA. V gave up 7 bases and J gave up 10 bases; unmatched junction bases: 11. This CDR3 has 13 residues.

The gene calls are TRBV5-4 and TRBJ2-5; possibly TRBD1 for D (5 bases). The J call may be mistaken, given a closer DNA end match to TRBJ2-7. CDR1 and CDR2 (germline): SGHNT, YYREEE (reference sequence). The CDR3 spans 14 residues. Here the CDR3 reads CASSPASRAYEQYF. The CDR3 region has the DNA TGTGCCAGCAGCCCGGCCAGCAGGGCATACGAGCAGTACTTC.

This clone was detected a few times. The V and J genes are TRBV6-1 and TRBJ1-2, with D possibly TRBD1 on 5 matching bases. Between the trimmed V and J ends, which lost 3 bases and 2 bases, there was a span of 16 bases. The CDR3 has 16 amino acids. Germline V gene lookup returns CDR1 MNHNS and CDR2 SASEGT. The CDR3 here is CASSDGSSGENYGYTF. For the CDR3, the DNA is TGTGCCAGCAGTGATGGAAGTTCGGGGGAAAACTATGGCTACACCTTC.